The 8 T cell receptor beta chains reported below all come from one sample, sequenced in a study of T and B cells in COVID-19 patients. TRB was amplified from roughly 250-500 ng of blood genomic DNA. BIOMED2 TRB-A/B primer pools were used in multiplex TRB PCR. TCRdb itself ran the multiplex PCR reads through MiXCR, one entry per CDR3 protein. The sample includes roughly 5,000 distinct CDR3 sequences, roughly 33% of them seen just once. The sample taken for sequencing was blood. Receptor source: a human donor who had recovered from COVID-19.

This CDR3 reads CSAPKGPSGIYNEQFF. DNA for the CDR3: TGCAGTGCCCCTAAGGGCCCTAGCGGGATATACAATGAGCAGTTCTTC. The chain has TRBV20-1 and TRBJ2-1, with 9 nucleotides matching TRBD2. The CDR3 runs 16 residues. Trimming cost V 6 bases and J 4 bases; bases outside gene matches: 13. The V gene's germline CDR1 is DFQATT and CDR2 SNEGSKA (reference sequence).

The sample holds a few counts of this clonotype. The chain combines TRBV6-1 with TRBJ1-1, with D uncertain. Germline V CDR1 and CDR2: MNHNS, SASEGT. The CDR3 has 13 amino acids. Trimming left V 8 bases short and J 1 base short, with 11 bases between. CDR3 sequence (DNA): TGTGCCAGCGGCGCACGGCCGAACACTGAAGCTTTCTTT. Protein sequence: CASGARPNTEAFF.

This sequence joins TRBV30 and TRBJ1-5; possible D gene TRBD1, 5 bases. CDR3 length: 13 residues. Germline CDR1 reads GTSNPN; CDR2 reads SVGIG (reference sequence). Trimming left V 1 base short and J 3 bases short, with 7 bases between. As DNA, the CDR3 is TGTGCCTGGAGTGGAGGGGCCAATCAGCCCCAGCATTTT. Encoded protein: CAWSGGANQPQHF. The full variable domain, completed using reference TRBV30 and TRBJ1-5, is SQTIHQWPATLVQPVGSPLSLECTVEGTSNPNLYWYRQAAGRGLQLLFYSVGIGQISSEVPQNLSASRPQDRQFILSSKKLLLSDSGFYLCAWSGGANQPQHFGDGTRLSIL.

The chain combines TRBV27 with TRBJ2-7, with TRBD2 matching 7 bases. Per germline, CDR1 MNHEY and CDR2 SMNVEV (reference sequence). V dropped 4 bases and J dropped 3; count of bases not matched to a gene: 15. The length of the CDR3 is 17 residues. Here the CDR3 reads CASSSPFGGRGVYEQYF. CDR3 nucleotide sequence: TGTGCCAGCAGTTCCCCCTTTGGCGGGAGAGGTGTCTACGAGCAGTACTTC.

This clonotype showed up just a few times. V is TRBV12-3 or TRBV12-4 and J is TRBJ1-2; 9 bases match TRBD1. With V trimmed by 7 bases and J by 5 bases, 8 bases remained unmatched. This CDR3 spans 14 amino acids. The CDR3 loop reads CASKSPGTGYGYTF. DNA of the CDR3: TGTGCCAGCAAGTCCCCCGGGACAGGGTATGGCTACACCTTC.

By frequency in the sample, this clonotype is medium-sized. J is TRBJ2-1 and V is TRBV6-5; 8 bases line up with TRBD2. Germline V gene data show CDR1 as MNHEY and CDR2 as SVGAGI. The ends lost 0 bases at V and 9 bases at J; junction bases unmatched: 10. The CDR3 totals 16 residues. The CDR3 DNA reads as TGTGCCAGCAGTTACTCAAGCGGGAGAATTGACTTTGAGCAGTTCTTC. This encodes CASSYSSGRIDFEQFF.

This clonotype appeared a single time. V and J are TRBV19 and TRBJ2-1; 9 nucleotides match TRBD2. V was pared by 6 bases and J by 2 bases, with 5 bases of the junction left unmatched. Germline V CDR1 and CDR2: LNHDA, SQIVND (reference sequence). The CDR3 runs 15 residues. The CDR3 region is CASRVTSGTYNEQFF. The CDR3 DNA is TGTGCCAGTAGGGTGACTAGCGGAACCTACAATGAGCAGTTCTTC.

This clonotype was recorded a few times. At one of its ends the junction is not consistent with the germline gene, which may arise from a read error. The chain links TRBV6-1 to TRBJ2-5; 13 bases are a match to TRBD2. The CDR3 extends over 16 amino acids. Germline loops: CDR1 MNHNS, CDR2 SASEGT. The CDR3 region is CAISESLAGGRETQYF. CDR3 DNA: TGTGCCATCAGTGAATCACTAGCGGGAGGGCGCGAGACCCAGTACTTC.